This record looks at one T cell receptor beta chain sequence and its context. The antigen is not known. These data belong to a study of T cell responses to AZD1222 COVID-19 vaccine. The V end was cut by 4 bases, the J end by 0 bases, with 13 bases between. This CDR3 has 16 residues. Germline V gene data show CDR1 as SGHDN and CDR2 as FVKESK. General study results and limits: Dominant at 160-218 and 743-854, vaccine-associated CD4 TCRs also spanned spike. Only after the peak T cell response were repertoires sampled. Regions left unmutated in variants are reportedly the target of nearly half of spike-specific TCRs. Baseline seropositivity occurred in only a handful of AZD1222 recipients.

The table came from immunoSEQ multiplex PCR; TCRdb's copy has only in-frame clones and leaves some out. The sample has 60,000 to 75,000 clones; approximately 82% are singletons. This TCR was recovered from an adult in good health. The chain employs TRBV14 and TRBJ2-1; D may match TRBD1 or TRBD2 (6 bases each). The sequences come from peripheral blood, collected on day 0 of AZD1222 vaccination. The CDR3 here is CASSPLGGSSYNEQFF. In nucleotides, the CDR3 is TGTGCCAGCAGCCCCCTAGGGGGGAGCTCCTACAATGAGCAGTTCTTC.